The subject of this entry is one T cell receptor beta chain. The antigen is undetermined. This sample was included in a study of cytomegalovirus exposure and HLA in healthy donors. Study information: Early released data comprised some 85 million unique TCRs from HLA-typed donors.

CDR3 length: 17 residues. Germline loops: CDR1 MGHRA, CDR2 YSYEKL. Trimming took off 0 bases at V and 0 bases at J, with 9 bases between the two ends. Study findings and constraints: Later, an analysis showed that TCR beta chains associated with HLA were more clonally expanded than others that were equally common. A later look showed TCR association rates differing by HLA locus, highest for DRB1 and lowest for HLA-C.

A multiplex PCR was run with 60 Vbeta primers and 13 Jbeta primers. Generated by immunoSEQ multiplex PCR, the TCRdb table keeps only in-frame clones and is missing some. This table has about 200,000 clones, about 80% appearing once. This TCR came from a girl aged 10 to 17 in good health and CMV-seronegative. The V gene is TRBV4-1, the J gene TRBJ2-6, with D tentatively TRBD1 (6 bases). Sequenced: PBMCs. The chain's CDR3 is CASSQERGFSGANVLTF. The CDR3 nucleotides read TGCGCCAGCAGCCAAGAAAGGGGGTTCTCTGGGGCCAACGTCCTGACTTTC.